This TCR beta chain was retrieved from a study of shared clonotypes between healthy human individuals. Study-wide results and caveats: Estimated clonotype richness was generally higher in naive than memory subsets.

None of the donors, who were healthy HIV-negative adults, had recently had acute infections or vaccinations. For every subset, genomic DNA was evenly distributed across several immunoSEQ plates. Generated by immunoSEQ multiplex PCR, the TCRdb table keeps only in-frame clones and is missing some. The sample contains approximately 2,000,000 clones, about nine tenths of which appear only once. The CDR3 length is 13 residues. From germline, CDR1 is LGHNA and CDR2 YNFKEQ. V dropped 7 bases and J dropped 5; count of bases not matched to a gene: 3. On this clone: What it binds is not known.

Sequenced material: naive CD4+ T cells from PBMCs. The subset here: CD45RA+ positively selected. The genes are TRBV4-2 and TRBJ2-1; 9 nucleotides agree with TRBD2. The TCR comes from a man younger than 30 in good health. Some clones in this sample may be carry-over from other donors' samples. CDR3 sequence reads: CASKTSGNNEQFF. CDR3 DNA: TGTGCCAGCAAGACTAGCGGTAACAATGAGCAGTTCTTC.